Below are 31 T cell receptor beta chains sequenced from a single sample in a study of CD8+CD57+ T cells in acquired aplastic anemia. Patients chosen for sequencing had shown CD8+CD57+ cell expansion by flow cytometry. The TCR beta profiling, which covered VDJ combination and CDR3 sequence, was carried out using genomic DNA as the template. TCRdb re-called the reads through MiXCR, storing one row per CDR3 protein. The sample lists roughly 250,000 distinct CDR3 sequences; 82% were seen once. Sequences were obtained from sorted CD4+, CD8+, or CD8+CD57+ T cells (not recorded which) from PBMCs. The receptors come from a human donor with aplastic anemia.

This clonotype occurred a few times. The chain couples TRBV5-8 to TRBJ2-3; 8 bases line up with TRBD2. CDR3 size: 13 residues. Germline assignment: CDR1 SGHTS and CDR2 YDEGEE. Germline trimming cut 4 bases from V and 4 bases from J; bases unmatched to any gene: 2. CDR3 nucleotides: TGTGCCAGCAGCCAAGCGGGAGCAGATACGCAGTATTTT. Translated, it gives CASSQAGADTQYF.

This clonotype was counted ten times or more. Written as DNA, the CDR3 is TGTGCCAGCAGCACCGACCTAGGGTATAATTCACCCCTCCACTTT. Protein product: CASSTDLGYNSPLHF. This sequence joins TRBV6-5 and TRBJ1-6; D is unresolved. In germline, CDR1 is MNHEY, CDR2 SVGAGI. Trimming took 6 bases from V and 4 from J, leaving 13 bases between them. The CDR3 is 15 amino acids.

Notes on this clonotype: A read error may produce the germline difference seen at one junction end. The rearrangement joins TRBV7-9 to TRBJ2-5; D call uncertain. The germline gives CDR1 SEHNR, CDR2 FQNEAQ (reference sequence). CDR3 size: 14 residues. The CDR3 sequence is CATSCGSAQESQYF. DNA of the CDR3: TGTGCCACCAGCTGCGGCAGCGCGCAAGAGTCCCAGTACTTC. The variable domain in full, completed from reference TRBV7-9 and TRBJ2-5, reads DTGVSQNPRHKITKRGQNVTFRCDPISEHNRLYWYRQTLGQGPEFLTYFQNEAQLEKSRLLSDRFSAERPKGSFSTLEIQRTEQGDSAMYLCATSCGSAQESQYFGPGTRLLVL.

This clonotype came up a few times. This rearrangement joins TRBV2 to TRBJ1-1; 7 positions agree with TRBD1. CDR3 length: 14 residues. V shed 6 bases, J shed 5 bases, and the junction held 9 bases outside the gene matches. The germline CDR1 and CDR2 sequences are SNHLY and FYNNEI. For the CDR3, the DNA is TGTGCCAGCAGAGTTGACAGGGCGGGGACTGAAGCTTTCTTT. It yields the protein CASRVDRAGTEAFF.

This clonotype has only one observation. One end of the junction fails to match germline, which may point to a read error. The chain has TRBV7-6 and TRBJ2-5; 7 nucleotides agree with TRBD2. Germline V lookup: CDR1 SGHVS, CDR2 FNYEAQ. This CDR3 is 14 amino acids long. CDR3 loop: CASSFPSIGGTNVF. DNA for the CDR3: TGTGCCAGCAGCTTCCCCTCCATCGGGGGGACCAACGTCTTC.

The chain uses TRBV7-2 and TRBJ2-1, with 9 bases matching TRBD2. The CDR3 contains 16 residues. In germline, CDR1 is SGHTA, CDR2 FQGNSA. Losses at the gene ends were 3 bases for V and 8 bases for J; bases not matched to a gene: 11. For the CDR3, the DNA is TGTGCCAGCAGCTTTCAGAGAAGCGGGGGGAGGCATGAGCAGTTCTTC. Translation: CASSFQRSGGRHEQFF.

CDR3 loop: CASAHTRAQGLNEQYF. The CDR3 nucleotides are TGTGCCAGCGCCCACACCCGCGCACAGGGGTTAAACGAGCAGTACTTC. The V gene is TRBV9, the J gene TRBJ2-7; TRBD1 aligns across 7 bases. The CDR3 length is 16 residues. V dropped 7 bases and J dropped 5; count of bases not matched to a gene: 18. Per germline, CDR1 SGDLS and CDR2 YYNGEE.

A word on this clonotype: At one end, the junction sequence differs from germline, possibly due to a read error. The V call is TRBV7-9, the J call TRBJ2-5, with a possible D match to TRBD1 (5 bases). The CDR3 consists of 14 residues. Germline V gene sequence: CDR1 SEHNR, CDR2 FQNEAQ (reference sequence). The CDR3 region is CATSIDSKGETQYF. CDR3 in DNA: TGTGCCACCAGCATTGACAGCAAGGGAGAGACCCAGTACTTC.

This clonotype has only one observation. The chain joins TRBV7-2 to TRBJ2-3; the D call may be TRBD1 or TRBD2 (6 bases each). The CDR3 is 14 residues long. V was clipped by 1 base and J by 9 bases, with 14 bases between them. Germline CDR1 reads SGHTA; CDR2 reads FQGNSA. The DNA of the CDR3 is TGTGCCAGCAGCTTAGGCCGTAGGGGGGAAACGCAGTATTTT. Amino acid sequence: CASSLGRRGETQYF.

Concerning this clonotype itself: The CDR3 does not close with the conserved phenylalanine or tryptophan, likely indicating a read error. The DNA is left out, because the CDR3 cannot be placed on it with certainty; the CDR3 is given as TCRdb lists it. This chain joins TRBV7-3 and TRBJ2-3; TRBD1 is the table's D call and was not checked against the DNA. The CDR3 sequence runs 13 residues, both termini included. The germline V gene has CDR1 SGHTA and CDR2 FQGTGA. CDR3 sequence: CASGDAGTHAQQY.

A note on this clonotype: This is likely a read error, given that the CDR3 carries no conserved phenylalanine or tryptophan at its end. It is unclear where the CDR3 begins or ends on the DNA, so no DNA is shown, and the CDR3 is as TCRdb lists it. The chain joins TRBV7-2 to TRBJ2-2; TRBD1, the D gene given by the table, was not confirmed from the DNA. The CDR3 is 12 amino acids long, termini counted. CDR1 SGHTA and CDR2 FQGNSA come from the germline V gene. This chain's CDR3 is CASSLVAGAVTL.

The chain links TRBV7-6 to TRBJ2-6; D is perhaps TRBD1 or TRBD2 (5 bases each). The CDR3 totals 16 residues. Trimming removed 1 base from V and 4 bases from J, with 11 bases in between. Germline-derived CDR1 and CDR2 are SGHVS and FNYEAQ. CDR3 amino acids: CASSLEGSDGANVLTF. The DNA for the CDR3 is TGTGCCAGCAGCTTAGAGGGGAGCGACGGGGCCAACGTCCTGACTTTC. Looking up the rest from reference TRBV7-6 and TRBJ2-6 gives the full variable domain: GAGVSQSPRYKVTKRGQDVALRCDPISGHVSLYWYRQALGQGPEFLTYFNYEAQQDKSGLPNDRFSAERPEGSISTLTIQRTEQRDSAMYRCASSLEGSDGANVLTFGAGSRLTVL.

The chain links TRBV2 to TRBJ2-7; a possible D gene is TRBD1 (6 bases). CDR3 length: 14 residues. The germline V and J ends were trimmed by 6 bases and 3 bases, with 15 bases remaining between them. Per germline, CDR1 SNHLY and CDR2 FYNNEI. CDR3 coding DNA: TGTGCCAGCAGCGCCAGGCAGGGGAGCTACGAGCAGTACTTC. As protein: CASSARQGSYEQYF.

The chain joins TRBV7-8 to TRBJ2-1; possible D gene TRBD2, 5 bases. V was shortened by 0 bases and J by 8 bases, with 17 bases between the two germline ends. Germline V CDR1 and CDR2: SGHVS, FQNEAQ. The CDR3 is 16 amino acids. CDR3 sequence reads: CASSLAGGAGTDEQFF. The CDR3 nucleotides are TGTGCCAGCAGCTTAGCAGGAGGCGCGGGTACGGATGAGCAGTTCTTC.

Of note for this clonotype: Since no conserved phenylalanine or tryptophan closes the CDR3, a read error is the likely cause. No DNA is shown, since the ends of the CDR3 on it are uncertain; the CDR3 is the one TCRdb lists. V is TRBV2 and J is TRBJ1-6; the table names TRBD1, a call not compared with the DNA. Including both end residues, the CDR3 is 16 amino acids long. Germline V gene lookup returns CDR1 SNHLY and CDR2 FYNNEI. CDR3 amino acids: CASSEDSAGAYEQYLV.

The chain's CDR3 is CASSGVAGSTGELFF. CDR3 DNA sequence: TGTGCCAGCAGTGGGGTAGCGGGGAGCACCGGGGAGCTGTTTTTT. The chain recombines TRBV2 with TRBJ2-2; 8 bases agree with TRBD2. Germline values: CDR1 SNHLY, CDR2 FYNNEI. Trimming at V came to 4 bases and at J to 4 bases, leaving 5 bases not matched to a gene. This CDR3 comprises 15 residues.

The chain has TRBV5-6 and TRBJ1-1; D unresolved. Trimming removed 0 bases at V and 0 bases at J, with 9 bases between. Germline CDR1 and CDR2: SGHDT and YYEEEE. CDR3 length: 15 amino acids. CDR3 sequence (DNA): TGTGCCAGCAGCTTGGCGAGGAGCGTGAACACTGAAGCTTTCTTT. Amino acid sequence: CASSLARSVNTEAFF.

About this clonotype itself: It is unclear where the CDR3 begins or ends on the DNA, so no DNA is shown, and the CDR3 is as TCRdb lists it. The rearrangement links TRBV7-8 to TRBJ2-7; the tabulated D call, TRBD2, remains unverified against the DNA. The CDR3 is 18 residues long, counting both termini. Per germline, CDR1 SGHVS and CDR2 FQNEAQ. CDR3 sequence: CASSLAGGADTQYFGPGV.

The chain employs TRBV7-8 and TRBJ2-7; TRBD1 matches at 7 bases. V was clipped by 3 bases and J by 13 bases; unmatched bases: 15. This CDR3 is built from 14 residues. The germline V gene has CDR1 SGHVS and CDR2 FQNEAQ. CDR3 nucleotides: TGTGCCAGCAGCTTTCATCCCAACGGGACAGCCCTTTACGTC. Its protein is CASSFHPNGTALYV.

Only one count was recorded for this clonotype. V gene TRBV2 combines with J gene TRBJ2-7; 12 bases align to TRBD2. Germline lookup yields CDR1 SNHLY and CDR2 FYNNEI. This CDR3 is 16 amino acids long. V lost 6 bases, J lost 0 bases, and 6 bases stayed unmatched. CDR3 loop: CASSLSTSGSSYEQYF. The DNA for the CDR3 is TGTGCCAGCAGCTTATCGACTAGCGGGAGCTCCTACGAGCAGTACTTC. The full variable domain, with the rest looked up from reference TRBV2 and TRBJ2-7, is EPEVTQTPSHQVTQMGQEVILRCVPISNHLYFYWYRQILGQKVEFLVSFYNNEISEKSEIFDDQFSVERPDGSNFTLKIRSTKLEDSAMYFCASSLSTSGSSYEQYFGPGTRLTVT.

The chain employs TRBV9 and TRBJ2-1; tentative D call: TRBD1 (5 bases). This CDR3 spans 16 amino acids. Trimming removed 3 bases from V and 9 bases from J, with 22 bases in between. The V gene's germline CDR1 is SGDLS and CDR2 YYNGEE. In nucleotides, the CDR3 is TGTGCCAGCAGCGCGGCGACAGATACGCAGTTTTTTGAGCAGTTCTTC. Amino acids: CASSAATDTQFFEQFF.

On this clonotype: At one end, the junction sequence differs from germline, possibly due to a read error. This rearrangement joins TRBV9 to TRBJ1-1; D may be TRBD1 (5 bases). This CDR3 contains 15 residues. CDR1 SGDLS and CDR2 YYNGEE come from the germline V gene. The CDR3 DNA reads TGTGCCAGCGGCGTAGAGGGCACAGGTACGCATGATTCTTTCTTT. Translating it yields CASGVEGTGTHDSFF.

Points on this clonotype: A read error may produce the germline difference seen at one junction end. V is TRBV2 and J is TRBJ2-5; D is unclear. Germline V gives CDR1 SNHLY, CDR2 FYNNEI. CDR3 length: 14 amino acids. The CDR3 DNA follows: TGTGCCAGCAGTAGAGGCAATAGCCATGAGCCCCAGTATTTC. This codes for CASSRGNSHEPQYF.

About this clonotype itself: Because the CDR3 is missing its conserved closing phenylalanine or tryptophan, this is likely a read error. No DNA is shown, since the ends of the CDR3 on it are uncertain; the CDR3 is the one TCRdb lists. The V call is TRBV2, the J call TRBJ1-1; no DNA check was done on the table's D call, TRBD1. Germline CDR1 and CDR2: SNHLY and FYNNEI. Including both end residues, the CDR3 is 15 amino acids long. CDR3 region: CASSYGRTGKPEVFL.

Of note for this clonotype: The conserved phenylalanine or tryptophan is not found at the CDR3 terminus, so this likely reflects a read error. The DNA is omitted, as the CDR3 cannot be located on it reliably, and the CDR3 follows TCRdb's listing. J is TRBJ2-7 and V is TRBV2; the table's D gene call, TRBD1, was not cross checked with the DNA. Germline V gives CDR1 SNHLY, CDR2 FYNNEI. The CDR3 sequence runs 15 residues, both termini included. CDR3 protein: CASGVGGTDTQYFGA.

Comment on this clonotype: The conserved phenylalanine or tryptophan is not found at the CDR3 terminus, so this likely reflects a read error. The limits of the CDR3 on the DNA are not certain, so only TCRdb's listed CDR3 is given. The chain combines TRBV2 with TRBJ1-1. The CDR3 is 14 residues long, ends included. Germline V CDR1 and CDR2: SNHLY, FYNNEI. The CDR3 region is CASSHEWVNTEYFG.

This chain joins TRBV24-1 and TRBJ2-7, with D hard to call. The germline CDR1 and CDR2 sequences are KGHDR and SFDVKD. The germline V and J ends were trimmed by 9 bases and 3 bases, with 8 bases remaining between them. The CDR3 sequence is 11 residues long. The CDR3 sequence is CATLPLYEQYV. The CDR3 nucleotides are TGTGCCACCTTGCCCCTCTACGAGCAGTACGTC.

Notes on this clonotype: Relative to the germline gene, one junction end is altered; a read error may explain this. The CDR3 coding sequence is TGTGCCAGCAGTGTGTCGTATAGCTATCAGCCCCAGGATTTTGGTTTC. Translation gives CASSVSYSYQPQDFGF. The V call is TRBV2, the J call TRBJ2-6; D is unresolved. The CDR3 extends over 16 amino acids. Germline assignment: CDR1 SNHLY and CDR2 FYNNEI. Together with reference TRBV2 and TRBJ2-6, the CDR3 gives the full variable domain: EPEVTQTPSHQVTQMGQEVILRCVPISNHLYFYWYRQILGQKVEFLVSFYNNEISEKSEIFDDQFSVERPDGSNFTLKIRSTKLEDSAMYFCASSVSYSYQPQDFGFGAGSRLTVL.

The chain recombines TRBV24-1 with TRBJ2-2, with D tentatively TRBD2 (6 bases). This CDR3 is built from 16 residues. Germline V gives CDR1 KGHDR, CDR2 SFDVKD. The ends were cut back, 0 bases at V and 4 bases at J, with 11 bases in the middle. The CDR3 region has the DNA TGTGCCACCAGTGATTTGAGCGCTAGCGTCACCGGGGAGCTGTTTTTT. The encoded protein is CATSDLSASVTGELFF.

The chain joins TRBV15 to TRBJ1-5; D is undetermined. The J call could be wrong; TRBJ2-5 is a better fit for the DNA end. The CDR3 consists of 14 residues. In germline, CDR1 is LNHNV, CDR2 YYDKDF (reference sequence). DNA of the CDR3: TGTGCCAGCAGTTCGGCTAGTCAGAAACAGACCCAGTACTTC. Amino acid sequence: CASSSASQKQTQYF.

This clonotype was detected once. The conserved phenylalanine or tryptophan is not found at the CDR3 terminus, so this likely reflects a read error. No DNA is shown, since the ends of the CDR3 on it are uncertain; the CDR3 is the one TCRdb lists. This chain uses TRBV19 with TRBJ2-1. The CDR3 is 15 amino acids in total, end residues counted. CDR1 and CDR2 (germline): LNHDA, SQIVND (reference sequence). CDR3 region: CASSIMAGSYKEHFL.